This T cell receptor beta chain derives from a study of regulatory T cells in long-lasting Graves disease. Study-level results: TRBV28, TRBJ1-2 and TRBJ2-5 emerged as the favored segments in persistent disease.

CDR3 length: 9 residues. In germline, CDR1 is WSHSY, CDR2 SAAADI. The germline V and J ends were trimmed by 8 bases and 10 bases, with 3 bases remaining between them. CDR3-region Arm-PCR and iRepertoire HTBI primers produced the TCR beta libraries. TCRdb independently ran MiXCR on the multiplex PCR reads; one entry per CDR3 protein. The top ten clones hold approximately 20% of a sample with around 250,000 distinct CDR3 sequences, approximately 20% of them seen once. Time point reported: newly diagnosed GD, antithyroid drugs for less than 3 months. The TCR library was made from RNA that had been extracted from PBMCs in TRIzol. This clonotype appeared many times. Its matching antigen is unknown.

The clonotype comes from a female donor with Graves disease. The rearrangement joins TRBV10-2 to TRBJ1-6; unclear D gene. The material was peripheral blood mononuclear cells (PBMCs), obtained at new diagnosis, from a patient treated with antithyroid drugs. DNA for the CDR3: TGCGCCAGCGGGTCACCCCTCCACTTT. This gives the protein CASGSPLHF.